The 5 T cell receptor beta chains listed next were all sequenced from one sample in a study of T cell responses to AZD1222 COVID-19 vaccine. Sequencing used immunoSEQ multiplex PCR; TCRdb keeps in-frame clones, though not all of them. There are about 170,000 clones in the sample; around 85% occur only once, and over 1% lies in the top ten. This sample comprised peripheral blood, obtained 28 days after the second AZD1222 dose. The receptors originated from an adult who received the AZD1222 COVID-19 vaccine.

The chain combines TRBV11-1 with TRBJ2-7, with TRBD2 as a possible D gene (6 bases). This CDR3 has 14 amino acids. The germline gives CDR1 SGHAT, CDR2 FQDESV (reference sequence). V lost 5 bases to trimming and J lost 1 base, with 12 bases between them. The CDR3, as DNA: TGTGCCAGCAGCGCAACCGGGGGATCCTACGAGCAGTACTTC. Protein sequence: CASSATGGSYEQYF. Using reference TRBV11-1 and TRBJ2-7 for the parts outside the CDR3, the full variable domain is EAEVAQSPRYKITEKSQAVAFWCDPISGHATLYWYRQILGQGPELLVQFQDESVVDDSQLPKDRFSAERLKGVDSTLKIQPAELGDSAMYLCASSATGGSYEQYFGPGTRLTVT.

The chain employs TRBV19 and TRBJ1-1, with TRBD1 identical over 7 bases. The V gene's germline CDR1 is LNHDA and CDR2 SQIVND (reference sequence). After removal of 4 bases from V and 0 bases from J, the junction contained 17 bases not matched to a gene. The CDR3 contains 19 residues. The CDR3 coding sequence is TGTGCCAGTAGTACCCCCAGCGGCAGGGGGAAAGGCATGAACACTGAAGCTTTCTTT. This codes for CASSTPSGRGKGMNTEAFF.

This clone was observed a few times. The chain joins TRBV7-2 to TRBJ1-6; 8 bases map to TRBD1. The V gene's germline CDR1 is SGHTA and CDR2 FQGNSA. V was clipped by 3 bases and J by 16 bases; unmatched bases: 5. This CDR3 is 12 amino acids long. CDR3: CASSFNRGELHF. The CDR3 bases are TGTGCCAGCAGCTTCAACAGGGGGGAACTCCACTTT.

The CDR3 DNA reads as TGTGCCAGCAGTGAACAAGGGCACAGGGCTTCTGAAGCTTTCTTT. It is translated as CASSEQGHRASEAFF. The rearrangement links TRBV2 to TRBJ1-1, with D possibly matching TRBD1 (6 bases). The CDR3 loop spans 15 amino acids. Germline values: CDR1 SNHLY, CDR2 FYNNEI. V lost 2 bases and J lost 6, with 16 bases in between.

J is TRBJ2-1 and V is TRBV11-2; 9 positions match TRBD1. CDR1 is SGHAT and CDR2 is FQNNGV in the germline V gene. This CDR3 has 14 residues. Trimming took 5 bases from V and 9 from J; bases not matched to a gene: 8. CDR3 coding DNA: TGTGCCAGCAGCACCCAAACAGGGGGCGTTGAGCAGTTCTTC. Protein product: CASSTQTGGVEQFF.